Following are 30 T cell receptor beta chains from one sample sequenced in a study. MiXCR was run by TCRdb on the RT-PCR reads, yielding one entry per CDR3 protein. Of about 680,000 distinct CDR3 sequences listed, 11% to 15% are singletons. Sequencing was performed on memory CD4+ T cells from blood. These receptors all come from a female donor in good health, serving as a healthy control.

The gene calls are TRBV5-4 and TRBJ2-1, with unresolved D. CDR3 length: 12 residues. Trimming removed 2 bases at V and 10 bases at J, with 10 bases between. Germline lookup yields CDR1 SGHNT and CDR2 YYREEE (reference sequence). The CDR3, as DNA: TGTGCCAGCAGCTTTATAGCTGGCGAGCAGTTCTTC. This codes for CASSFIAGEQFF.

The chain uses TRBV29-1 and TRBJ1-1; perhaps TRBD1 as D (6 bases). V lost 7 bases to trimming and J lost 0 bases, with 12 bases between them. Germline CDR1 and CDR2: SQVTM and ANQGSEA. The CDR3 is 13 amino acids. CDR3 nucleotides: TGCAGCGCCGAGGGGACACTGAACACTGAAGCTTTCTTT. This translates into CSAEGTLNTEAFF. The whole variable domain, filled in from reference TRBV29-1 and TRBJ1-1, reads SAVISQKPSRDICQRGTSLTIQCQVDSQVTMMFWYRQQPGQSLTLIATANQGSEATYESGFVIDKFPISRPNLTFSTLTVSNMSPEDSSIYLCSAEGTLNTEAFFGQGTRLTVV.

This clonotype came up many times. The chain recombines TRBV5-1 with TRBJ2-1, with 10 bases fitting TRBD1. Germline V gene lookup returns CDR1 SGHRS and CDR2 YFSETQ. With 0 bases clipped from V and 7 bases from J, the junction kept 7 bases outside the gene matches. The CDR3 extends over 16 amino acids. CDR3 amino acids: CASSLGGTGVLNEQFF. The CDR3 bases are TGCGCCAGCAGCTTGGGCGGGACAGGGGTGTTGAATGAGCAGTTCTTC.

This clonotype showed up just a few times. The rearrangement links TRBV2 to TRBJ2-1, with no clear D. Germline CDR1 reads SNHLY; CDR2 reads FYNNEI. V lost 4 bases to trimming and J lost 12 bases, with 13 bases between them. The CDR3 has 12 amino acids. Written as DNA, the CDR3 is TGTGCCAGCAGTGTAATTTCGGCTGGGCAGTTCTTC. Amino acids: CASSVISAGQFF.

The chain carries TRBV2 and TRBJ2-1, with 10 nucleotides matching TRBD1. Germline V gives CDR1 SNHLY, CDR2 FYNNEI. J was trimmed by 13 bases and V by 7 bases; bases with no gene match: 7. This CDR3 is 12 amino acids long. CDR3 bases: TGTGCCAGCATCCCGGGACAGGGGTTCCAGTTCTTC. Translated, it gives CASIPGQGFQFF.

Worth noting for this clonotype: This may arise from a read error, as a much more abundant clone is one base away. The chain carries TRBV7-2 and TRBJ1-5; tentative D call: TRBD1 (6 bases). The CDR3 loop spans 13 amino acids. The germline V gene has CDR1 SGHTA and CDR2 FQGNSA. Trimming stripped 8 bases from V and 5 bases from J, with 13 bases between. The CDR3 DNA reads as TGTGCCAGCGGCGAACAGGGCTATCAGCCCCAGCATTTT. This translates into CASGEQGYQPQHF.

The J gene is TRBJ2-6, the V gene TRBV27; TRBD1 matches 7 bases. This CDR3 has 17 amino acids. Germline values: CDR1 MNHEY, CDR2 SMNVEV (reference sequence). The ends lost 7 bases at V and 0 bases at J; junction bases unmatched: 9. This CDR3 reads CASTVTGTASGANVLTF. CDR3 in DNA: TGTGCCAGCACTGTCACCGGGACAGCCTCTGGGGCCAACGTCCTGACTTTC.

This clonotype has more than one count but fewer than ten. Here the CDR3 DNA reads TGTGCCAGCAAGGGGGCTAGCGGGGGGATTAGCTCCTACAATGAGCAGTTCTTC. It yields the protein CASKGASGGISSYNEQFF. This chain connects TRBV6-5 to TRBJ2-1; 11 bases fit TRBD2. Germline trimming cut 7 bases from V and 0 bases from J; bases unmatched to any gene: 11. There are 18 residues in the CDR3. Germline CDR1 MNHEY, CDR2 SVGAGI.

This clonotype was counted at least ten times. This rearrangement joins TRBV18 to TRBJ2-7; tentative D call: TRBD1 (7 bases). CDR3 length: 14 amino acids. With 5 bases removed from V and 6 bases from J, the gap between germline ends came to 17 bases. Germline CDR1 KGHSH, CDR2 LQKENI. The CDR3 reads CASSGTATGGEQYF. DNA for the CDR3: TGTGCCAGCTCAGGGACAGCGACCGGGGGCGAGCAGTACTTC. The full variable domain, rest sourced from reference TRBV18 and TRBJ2-7, is NAGVMQNPRHLVRRRGQEARLRCSPMKGHSHVYWYRQLPEEGLKFMVYLQKENIIDESGMPKERFSAEFPKEGPSILRIQQVVRGDSAAYFCASSGTATGGEQYFGPGTRLTVT.

This chain joins TRBV15 and TRBJ2-7; D may be TRBD1 or TRBD2 (5 bases each). The CDR3 loop spans 13 amino acids. The germline V and J ends were trimmed by 6 bases and 0 bases, with 9 bases remaining between them. The germline CDR1 and CDR2 sequences are LNHNV and YYDKDF (reference sequence). The CDR3 DNA sequence: TGTGCCACCAGTGGGACGGTCTCCTACGAGCAGTACTTC. Translation: CATSGTVSYEQYF.

This clonotype appeared many times. The chain joins TRBV28 to TRBJ2-3; TRBD2 aligns across 13 bases. The germline CDR1 and CDR2 sequences are MDHEN and SYDVKM. V dropped 11 bases and J dropped 2; count of bases not matched to a gene: 10. The CDR3 runs 16 residues. CDR3: CAAGTSGNRPTDTQYF. CDR3 nucleotide sequence: TGTGCCGCCGGGACTAGCGGGAATCGGCCCACAGATACGCAGTATTTT.

The rearrangement links TRBV18 to TRBJ1-2, with 8 bases aligning to TRBD1. The V gene's germline CDR1 is KGHSH and CDR2 LQKENI. The CDR3 runs to 20 residues. V gave up 3 bases and J gave up 4 bases; unmatched junction bases: 22. The CDR3 sequence: CASSPTNKGQGAGRGYGYTF. In DNA, the CDR3 is TGTGCCAGCTCACCCACCAACAAGGGGCAGGGGGCCGGCCGCGGCTATGGCTACACCTTC.

This chain links TRBV5-1 with TRBJ1-4; tentative D call: TRBD1 (6 bases). The CDR3 covers 16 residues. Germline CDR1 reads SGHRS; CDR2 reads YFSETQ. Trimming left V 4 bases short and J 3 bases short, with 16 bases between. Here the CDR3 reads CASSHPIRGPNEKLFF. The CDR3 bases are TGCGCCAGCAGCCACCCTATCAGGGGACCTAATGAAAAACTGTTTTTT.

V gene TRBV5-1 combines with J gene TRBJ1-6; D may be TRBD1 (5 bases). This CDR3 region has 16 residues. V lost 4 bases and J 5 bases, leaving 16 bases between the germline ends. Germline-derived CDR1 and CDR2 are SGHRS and YFSETQ. CDR3 DNA: TGCGCCAGCAGCAGGGGCGCGGTTGAGGATAATTCACCCCTCCACTTT. This encodes CASSRGAVEDNSPLHF.

This clonotype was picked up a small number of times. The V and J genes are TRBV7-9 and TRBJ2-3; unclear D gene. The CDR3 spans 14 residues. Per germline, CDR1 SEHNR and CDR2 FQNEAQ (reference sequence). The V end lost 5 bases, the J end lost 2 bases, and 11 bases lay between the germline ends. In DNA, the CDR3 is TGTGCCAGCAGCCATACTGGTATCACAGATACGCAGTATTTT. Amino acid sequence: CASSHTGITDTQYF.

A remark on this clonotype: One base away lies a much larger clone, so this may be a sequencing read error. Because the CDR3 is missing its conserved closing phenylalanine or tryptophan, this is likely a read error. This chain joins TRBV28 and TRBJ2-5; 7 nucleotides agree with TRBD1. With 6 bases clipped from V and 2 bases from J, the junction kept 9 bases outside the gene matches. This CDR3 has 15 amino acids. Germline CDR1 MDHEN, CDR2 SYDVKM. The CDR3 sequence is CASSIRTGGQETQYL. In DNA, the CDR3 is TGTGCCAGCAGCATCCGGACAGGCGGGCAAGAGACCCAGTACCTC.

CDR3: CASSPAIGRGSTGGKKSSPLHF. As DNA, the CDR3 is TGTGCCAGCAGCCCAGCAATAGGCAGGGGGAGTACAGGAGGAAAAAAAAGTTCACCCCTCCACTTT. The rearrangement uses TRBV6-1 and TRBJ1-6; 7 nucleotides line up with TRBD1. The V gene end was trimmed by 6 bases and the J gene end by 9 bases; junction bases not matched to a gene: 32. Germline values: CDR1 MNHNS, CDR2 SASEGT. The CDR3 consists of 22 residues.

This clonotype was seen a handful of times. The chain has TRBV4-2 and TRBJ2-2; 7 nucleotides line up with TRBD1. Germline assignment: CDR1 LGHNA and CDR2 YNFKEQ. V lost 4 bases, J lost 10 bases, and 9 bases stayed unmatched. The CDR3 extends over 14 amino acids. The CDR3 loop reads CASSPGSGGEELFF. The CDR3 DNA sequence: TGTGCCAGCAGCCCGGGATCAGGGGGAGAGGAGCTGTTTTTT.

This clonotype was detected only a few times. V gene TRBV20-1 combines with J gene TRBJ2-3, with D possibly TRBD2 on 5 matching bases. V was clipped by 7 bases and J by 0 bases, with 17 bases between them. The CDR3 covers 15 residues. The germline CDR1 and CDR2 sequences are DFQATT and SNEGSKA (reference sequence). The CDR3 spells CSVPPGGSSTDTQYF. CDR3 sequence (DNA): TGCAGTGTCCCCCCGGGCGGGTCTAGCACAGATACGCAGTATTTT.

The rearrangement uses TRBV24-1 and TRBJ2-7; D is undetermined. Trimming removed 5 bases at V and 12 bases at J, with 13 bases between. This CDR3 is built from 11 residues. The germline gives CDR1 KGHDR, CDR2 SFDVKD. CDR3 nucleotides: TGTGCCACCAGTGGTGGCGGAAAGGTGTACTTC. This codes for CATSGGGKVYF.

At least ten counts were recorded for this clonotype. The chain recombines TRBV6-5 with TRBJ2-7, with a weak D call TRBD1 (8 bases). Germline CDR1 and CDR2: MNHEY and SVGAGI. Trimming took off 2 bases at V and 3 bases at J, with 20 bases between the two ends. CDR3 length: 17 amino acids. The CDR3 protein is CASSYTQDREGHYEQYF. CDR3 in DNA: TGTGCCAGCAGTTACACCCAGGACAGGGAGGGTCACTACGAGCAGTACTTC.

Many counts were recorded for this clonotype. This chain uses TRBV29-1 with TRBJ2-3; 10 bases map to TRBD2. The CDR3 contains 14 residues. CDR1 is SQVTM, CDR2 ANQGSEA, per germline. The V segment lost 7 bases and the J segment 2 bases; nucleotides outside the gene matches: 6. DNA for the CDR3: TGCAGCGCCCTGACTAGCGGGCTCACAGATACGCAGTATTTT. As protein: CSALTSGLTDTQYF.

In this sample, this clonotype turned up many times. J is TRBJ2-2 and V is TRBV20-1, with D maybe TRBD2 (6 bases). CDR1 DFQATT and CDR2 SNEGSKA come from the germline V gene (reference sequence). Trimming stripped 5 bases from V and 5 bases from J, with 12 bases between. This CDR3 has 13 amino acids. The chain's CDR3 is CSAQDAGTGELFF. The DNA for the CDR3 is TGCAGTGCTCAGGATGCGGGAACCGGGGAGCTGTTTTTT.

The J gene is TRBJ1-2, the V gene TRBV4-1; D might be TRBD1 (5 bases). V was trimmed by 0 bases and J by 7 bases, leaving 9 bases between them. Germline lookup yields CDR1 MGHRA and CDR2 YSYEKL. This CDR3 is built from 13 residues. DNA for the CDR3: TGCGCCAGCAGCCAAGAGGGACTTCTTGGCTACACCTTC. As protein: CASSQEGLLGYTF.

This chain joins TRBV4-1 and TRBJ2-7, with TRBD1 matching over 9 bases. Germline V CDR1 and CDR2: MGHRA, YSYEKL. Trimming at V came to 4 bases and at J to 0 bases, leaving 4 bases not matched to a gene. CDR3 length: 15 amino acids. CDR3 in DNA: TGCGCCAGCAGCCCCTGGACAGGGGACTCCTACGAGCAGTACTTC. Protein product: CASSPWTGDSYEQYF.

The rearrangement links TRBV2 to TRBJ2-3; 9 positions match TRBD1. The J segment lost 1 base and the V segment lost 5 bases, leaving 7 bases of the junction unmatched. CDR1 and CDR2 from the germline V gene are SNHLY and FYNNEI. The CDR3 sequence is 16 residues long. CDR3 amino acids: CASSSGTGLGTDTQYF. The DNA of the CDR3 is TGTGCCAGCAGTTCCGGGACAGGGTTGGGCACAGATACGCAGTATTTT.

This clonotype was seen ten or more times. The chain uses TRBV7-2 and TRBJ2-3, with D possibly being TRBD1 (6 bases). Trimming removed 2 bases at V and 4 bases at J, with 13 bases between. CDR1 and CDR2 from the germline V gene are SGHTA and FQGNSA. CDR3 length: 15 amino acids. CDR3 DNA sequence: TGTGCCAGCAGCTTAACAGGGCACGGAGCAGATACGCAGTATTTT. Protein sequence: CASSLTGHGADTQYF.

The V and J genes are TRBV20-1 and TRBJ2-2, with 11 bases aligning to TRBD2. The CDR3 is made up of 13 amino acids. V shed 6 bases, J shed 5 bases, and the junction held 2 bases outside the gene matches. Germline CDR1 and CDR2: DFQATT and SNEGSKA (reference sequence). CDR3 sequence (DNA): TGCAGTGCCGGACTAGCGGGTACCGGGGAGCTGTTTTTT. The encoded protein is CSAGLAGTGELFF.

This clonotype showed up just a few times. V and J are TRBV12-3 or TRBV12-4 and TRBJ1-2; a possible D gene is TRBD1 (5 bases). Trimming took off 7 bases at V and 2 bases at J, with 14 bases between the two ends. The CDR3 spans 14 residues. The CDR3 loop reads CASTRSGGNYGYTF. CDR3 coding DNA: TGTGCCAGCACCAGGTCGGGGGGGAACTATGGCTACACCTTC.

In this sample, this clonotype turned up a few times. The chain has TRBV20-1 and TRBJ1-2, with D unclear. Germline CDR1 DFQATT, CDR2 SNEGSKA (reference sequence). The CDR3 covers 11 residues. V shed 6 bases and J shed 4 bases, with 9 bases lying between them. The CDR3 coding sequence is TGCAGTGCCCCCCGGACCTATGGCTACACCTTC. This codes for CSAPRTYGYTF.